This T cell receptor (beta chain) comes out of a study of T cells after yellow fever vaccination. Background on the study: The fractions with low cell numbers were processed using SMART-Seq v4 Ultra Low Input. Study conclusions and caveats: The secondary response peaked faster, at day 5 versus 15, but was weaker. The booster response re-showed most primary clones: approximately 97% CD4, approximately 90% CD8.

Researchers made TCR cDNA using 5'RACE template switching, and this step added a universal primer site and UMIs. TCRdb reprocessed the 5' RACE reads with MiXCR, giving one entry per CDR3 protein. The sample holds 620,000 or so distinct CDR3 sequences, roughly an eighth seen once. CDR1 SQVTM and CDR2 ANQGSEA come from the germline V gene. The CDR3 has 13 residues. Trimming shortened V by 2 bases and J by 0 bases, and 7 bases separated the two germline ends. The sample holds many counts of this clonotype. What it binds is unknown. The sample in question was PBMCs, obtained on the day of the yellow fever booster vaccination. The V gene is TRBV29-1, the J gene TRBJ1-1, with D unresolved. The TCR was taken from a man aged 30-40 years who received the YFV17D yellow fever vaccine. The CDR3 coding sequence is TGCAGCGTTGAAAGAGAGATGAACACTGAAGCTTTCTTT. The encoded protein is CSVEREMNTEAFF.